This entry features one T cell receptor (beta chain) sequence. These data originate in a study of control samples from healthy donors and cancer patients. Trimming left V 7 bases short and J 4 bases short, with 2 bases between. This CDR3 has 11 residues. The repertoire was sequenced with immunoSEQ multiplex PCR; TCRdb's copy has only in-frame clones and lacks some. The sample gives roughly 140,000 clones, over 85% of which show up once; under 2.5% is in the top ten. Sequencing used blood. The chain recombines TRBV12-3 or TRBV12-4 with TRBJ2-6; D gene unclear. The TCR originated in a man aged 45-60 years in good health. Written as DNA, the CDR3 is TGTGCCAGCACCGGGGCCAACGTCCTGACTTTC. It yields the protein CASTGANVLTF.